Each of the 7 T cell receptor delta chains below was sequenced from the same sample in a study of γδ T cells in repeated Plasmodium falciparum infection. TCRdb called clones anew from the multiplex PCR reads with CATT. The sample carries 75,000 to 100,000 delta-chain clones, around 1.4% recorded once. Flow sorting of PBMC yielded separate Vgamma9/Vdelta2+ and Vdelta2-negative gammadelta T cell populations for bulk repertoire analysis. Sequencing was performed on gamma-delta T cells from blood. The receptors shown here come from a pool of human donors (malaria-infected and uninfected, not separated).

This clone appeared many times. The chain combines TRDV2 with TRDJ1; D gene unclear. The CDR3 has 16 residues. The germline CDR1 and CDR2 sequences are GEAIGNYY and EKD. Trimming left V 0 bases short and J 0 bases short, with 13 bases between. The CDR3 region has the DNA TGTGCCTGTGACACCCTCCGTCCAAACTACACCGATAAACTCATCTTT. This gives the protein CACDTLRPNYTDKLIF.

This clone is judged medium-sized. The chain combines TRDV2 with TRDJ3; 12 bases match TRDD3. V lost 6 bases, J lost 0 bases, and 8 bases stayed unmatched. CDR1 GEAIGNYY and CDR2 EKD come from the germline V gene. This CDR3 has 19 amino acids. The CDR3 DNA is TGTGCCTGTCCCGAGGCCTGGGGGATACGCTCCTGGGACACCCGACAGATGTTTTTC. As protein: CACPEAWGIRSWDTRQMFF.

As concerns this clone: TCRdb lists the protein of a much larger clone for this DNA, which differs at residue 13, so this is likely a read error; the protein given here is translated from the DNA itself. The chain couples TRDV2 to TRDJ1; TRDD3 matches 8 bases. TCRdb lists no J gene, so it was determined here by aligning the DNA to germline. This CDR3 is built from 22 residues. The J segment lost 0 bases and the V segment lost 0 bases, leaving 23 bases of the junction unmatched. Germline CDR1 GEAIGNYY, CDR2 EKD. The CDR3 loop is CACDTPDSGPLGGTPDTDKLIF. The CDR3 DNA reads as TGTGCCTGTGACACCCCCGATTCAGGCCCACTGGGGGGTACTCCGGACACCGATAAACTCATCTTT.

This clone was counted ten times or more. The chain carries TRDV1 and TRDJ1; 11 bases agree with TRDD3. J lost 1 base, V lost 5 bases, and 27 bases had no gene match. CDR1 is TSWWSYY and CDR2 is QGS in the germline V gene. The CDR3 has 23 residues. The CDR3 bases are TGTGCTCTTGGGAGCTTCCCGGGTTCCCACCCTTACTGGGGGATAAGGGGCACCGATAAACTCATCTTT. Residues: CALGSFPGSHPYWGIRGTDKLIF.

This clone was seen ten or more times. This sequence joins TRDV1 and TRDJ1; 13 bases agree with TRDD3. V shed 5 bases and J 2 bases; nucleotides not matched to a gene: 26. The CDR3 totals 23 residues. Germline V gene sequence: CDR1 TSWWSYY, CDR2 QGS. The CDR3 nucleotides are TGTGCTCTTGGGCGAGGGGCTTCCTTCTTCCCCTTACTGGGGGATACGGGGACCGATAAACTCATCTTT. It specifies CALGRGASFFPLLGDTGTDKLIF.

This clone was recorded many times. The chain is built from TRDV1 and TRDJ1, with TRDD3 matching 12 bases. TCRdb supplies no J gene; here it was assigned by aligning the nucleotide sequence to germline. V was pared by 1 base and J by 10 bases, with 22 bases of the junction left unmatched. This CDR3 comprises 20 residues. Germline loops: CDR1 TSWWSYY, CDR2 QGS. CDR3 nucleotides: TGTGCTCTTGGGGAACCCTTCCTATCGTATGGCTTACTGGGGGATACTGGACTCATCTTT. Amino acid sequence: CALGEPFLSYGLLGDTGLIF.

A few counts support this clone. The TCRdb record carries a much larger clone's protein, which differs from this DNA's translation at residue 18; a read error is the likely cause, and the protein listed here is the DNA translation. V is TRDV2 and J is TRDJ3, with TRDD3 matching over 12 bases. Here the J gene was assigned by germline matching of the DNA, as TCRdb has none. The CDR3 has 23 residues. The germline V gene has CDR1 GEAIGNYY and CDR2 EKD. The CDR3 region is CACDTALGDTRLTPSWDARQMFF. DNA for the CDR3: TGTGCCTGTGACACCGCGCTGGGGGATACGCGACTTACCCCCTCCTGGGACGCCCGACAGATGTTTTTC.